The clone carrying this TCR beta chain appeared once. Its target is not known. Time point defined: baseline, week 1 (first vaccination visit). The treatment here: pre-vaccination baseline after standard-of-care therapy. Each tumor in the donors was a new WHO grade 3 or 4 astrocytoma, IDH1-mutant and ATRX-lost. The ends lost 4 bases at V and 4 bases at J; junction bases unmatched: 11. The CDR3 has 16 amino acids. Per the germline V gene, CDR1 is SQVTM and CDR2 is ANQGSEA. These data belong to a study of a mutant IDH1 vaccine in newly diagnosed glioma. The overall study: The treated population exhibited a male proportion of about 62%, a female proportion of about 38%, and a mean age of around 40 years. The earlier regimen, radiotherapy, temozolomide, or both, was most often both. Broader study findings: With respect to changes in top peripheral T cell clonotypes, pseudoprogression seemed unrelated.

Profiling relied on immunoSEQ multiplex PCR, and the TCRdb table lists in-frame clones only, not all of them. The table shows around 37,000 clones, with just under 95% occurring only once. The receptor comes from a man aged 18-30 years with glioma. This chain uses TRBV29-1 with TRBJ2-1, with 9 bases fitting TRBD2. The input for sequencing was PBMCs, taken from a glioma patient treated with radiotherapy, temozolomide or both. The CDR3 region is CSVVPLAGAQYNEQFF. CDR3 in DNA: TGCAGCGTTGTCCCATTAGCGGGAGCGCAATACAATGAGCAGTTCTTC.